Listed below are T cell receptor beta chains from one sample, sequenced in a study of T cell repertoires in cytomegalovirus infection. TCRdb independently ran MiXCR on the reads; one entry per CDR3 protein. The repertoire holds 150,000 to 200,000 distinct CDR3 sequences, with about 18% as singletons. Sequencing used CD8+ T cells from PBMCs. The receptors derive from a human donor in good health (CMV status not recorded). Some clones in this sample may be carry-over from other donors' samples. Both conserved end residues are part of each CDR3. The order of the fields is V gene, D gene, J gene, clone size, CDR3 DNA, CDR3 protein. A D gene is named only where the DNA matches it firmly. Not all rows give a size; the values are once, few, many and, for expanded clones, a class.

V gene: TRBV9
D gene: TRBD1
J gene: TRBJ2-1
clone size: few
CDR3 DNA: TGTGCCAGCAGCTTCACCTCGGGACAGGGGTACAATGAGCAGTTCTTC
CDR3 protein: CASSFTSGQGYNEQFF

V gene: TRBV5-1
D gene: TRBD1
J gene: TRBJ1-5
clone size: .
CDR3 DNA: TGCGCCAGCAGCTTACAGGGGGTAGATCAGCCCCAGCATTTT
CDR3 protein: CASSLQGVDQPQHF

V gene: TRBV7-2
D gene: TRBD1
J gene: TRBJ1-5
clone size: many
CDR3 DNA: TGTGCCAGCATGGGACAGTCCAATCAGCCCCAGCATTTT
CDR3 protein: CASMGQSNQPQHF

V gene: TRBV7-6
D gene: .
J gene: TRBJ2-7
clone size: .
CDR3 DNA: TGTGCCAGCAGCTTAGGCCCTTCCGGCAGCAGCTCCTACGAGCAGTACTTC
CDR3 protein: CASSLGPSGSSSYEQYF

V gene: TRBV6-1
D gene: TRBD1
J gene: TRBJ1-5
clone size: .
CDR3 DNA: TGTGCCAGCAGTGAACTTGGGACAGGGAATCAGCCCCAGCATTTT
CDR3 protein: CASSELGTGNQPQHF

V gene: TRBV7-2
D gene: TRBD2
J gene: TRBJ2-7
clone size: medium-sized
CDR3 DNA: TGTGCCAGCAGCTTAGGGGCGGGGGGGCCGTACGAGCAGTACTTC
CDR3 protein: CASSLGAGGPYEQYF

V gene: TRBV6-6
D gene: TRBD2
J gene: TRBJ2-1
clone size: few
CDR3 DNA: TGTGCCAGCAGTTACCCCGGGACTACGTACAATGAGCAGTTCTTC
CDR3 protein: CASSYPGTTYNEQFF

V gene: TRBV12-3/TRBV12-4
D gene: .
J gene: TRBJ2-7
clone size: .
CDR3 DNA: TGTGCCAGCAGTTACCCCCAAGGGGCCCCAGCCTACGAGCAGTACTTC
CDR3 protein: CASSYPQGAPAYEQYF

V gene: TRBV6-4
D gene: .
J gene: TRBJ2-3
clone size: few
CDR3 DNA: TGTGCCAGCAGTGACTCAACTAAGGGGGCAGATACGCAGTATTTT
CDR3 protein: CASSDSTKGADTQYF

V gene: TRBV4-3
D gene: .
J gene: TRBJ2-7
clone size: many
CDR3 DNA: TGCGCCAGCAGCCAAGAATACGGGGGTACCTACGAGCAGTACTTC
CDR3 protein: CASSQEYGGTYEQYF

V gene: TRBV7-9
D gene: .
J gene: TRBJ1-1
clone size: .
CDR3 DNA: TGTGCCAGCAGCTTAGTTTCAACAGGGAGGCAGGGACTCGCTTTCTTT
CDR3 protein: CASSLVSTGRQGLAFF

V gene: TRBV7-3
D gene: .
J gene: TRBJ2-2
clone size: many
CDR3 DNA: TGTGCCAGCAGCCTCTCCGAGGGGCGCAGAACCGGGGAGCTGTTTTTT
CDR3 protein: CASSLSEGRRTGELFF

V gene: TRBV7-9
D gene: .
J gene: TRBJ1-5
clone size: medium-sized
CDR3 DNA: TGTGCCAGCAGCGCAGCGGGGAATGGACAGCCCCAGCATTTT
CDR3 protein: CASSAAGNGQPQHF

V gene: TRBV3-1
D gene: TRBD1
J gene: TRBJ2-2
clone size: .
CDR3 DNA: TGTGCCAGCAGCCAAGCCCTCAAATTGGGACAGGGGAACACCGGGGAGCTGTTTTTT
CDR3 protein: CASSQALKLGQGNTGELFF

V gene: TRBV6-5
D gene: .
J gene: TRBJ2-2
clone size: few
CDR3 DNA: TGTGCCAGCAGTTACTCAAAGGACGGAAGTAGCGGGGAGCTGTTTTTT
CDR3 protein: CASSYSKDGSSGELFF

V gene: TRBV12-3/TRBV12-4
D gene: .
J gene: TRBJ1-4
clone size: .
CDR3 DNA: TGTGCCAGCAGTTTACGTTTGGTCAATAATGAAAAACTGTTTTTT
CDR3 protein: CASSLRLVNNEKLFF

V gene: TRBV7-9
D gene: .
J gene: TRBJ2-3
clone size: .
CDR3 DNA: TGTGCCAGCAGCTTAGGGCTAGCGAGCACAGATACGCAGTATTTT
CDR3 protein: CASSLGLASTDTQYF

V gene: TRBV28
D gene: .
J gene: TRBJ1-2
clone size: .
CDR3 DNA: TGTGCCAGCAGTTTTTGGGGCGCTTACGTGATCTATGGCTACACCTTC
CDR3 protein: CASSFWGAYVIYGYTF

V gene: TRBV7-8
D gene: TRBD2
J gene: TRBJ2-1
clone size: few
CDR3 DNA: TGTGCCAGCAGCCCGCGGGGGGGCTATTACAATGAGCAGTTCTTC
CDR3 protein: CASSPRGGYYNEQFF

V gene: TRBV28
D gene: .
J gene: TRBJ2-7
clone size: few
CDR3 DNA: TGTGCCAGCAGTCTGCTTCGGGACAAGACCTACGAGCAGTACTTC
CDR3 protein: CASSLLRDKTYEQYF

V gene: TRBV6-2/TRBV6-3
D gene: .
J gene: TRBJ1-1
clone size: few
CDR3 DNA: TGTGCCAGCAAATCCGGAGATCTGGCGGATGAAGCTTTCTTT
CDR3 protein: CASKSGDLADEAFF

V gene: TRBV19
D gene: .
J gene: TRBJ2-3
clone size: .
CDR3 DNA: TGTGCCAGTAGTATTCGGTTAGCGAGCACAGATACGCAGTATTTT
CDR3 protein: CASSIRLASTDTQYF

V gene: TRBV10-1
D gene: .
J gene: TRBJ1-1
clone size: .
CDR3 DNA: TGCGCCAGCAGTGAAGCCGCTACAACTGAAGCTTTCTTT
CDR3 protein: CASSEAATTEAFF

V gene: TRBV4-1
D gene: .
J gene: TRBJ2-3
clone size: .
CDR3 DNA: TGCGCCAGCAGCCACAGACAGGGCACAGATACGCAGTATTTT
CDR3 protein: CASSHRQGTDTQYF

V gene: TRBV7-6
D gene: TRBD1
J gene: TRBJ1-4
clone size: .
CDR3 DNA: TGTGCCAGCAGCCGGGACAGAGATAATGAAAAACTGTTTTTT
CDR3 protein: CASSRDRDNEKLFF

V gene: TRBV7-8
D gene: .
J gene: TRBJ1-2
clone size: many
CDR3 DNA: TGTGCCAGCAGCTCCGACCTGGGCCTCTATGGCTACACCTTC
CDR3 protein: CASSSDLGLYGYTF

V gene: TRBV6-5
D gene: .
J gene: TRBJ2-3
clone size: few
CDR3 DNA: TGTGCCAGCAGTCCCCGGGACTTTCCTTACCCCACAGATACGCAGTATTTT
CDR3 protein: CASSPRDFPYPTDTQYF

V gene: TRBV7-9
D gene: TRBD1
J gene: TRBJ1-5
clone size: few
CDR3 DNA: TGTGCCAGCAGCTTAGGACAGGGCGTCAATCAGCCCCAGCATTTT
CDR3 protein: CASSLGQGVNQPQHF

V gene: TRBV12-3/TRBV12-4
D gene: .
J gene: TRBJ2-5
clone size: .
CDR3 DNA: TGTGCCAGCAGTCCAAACAGGGTTGTAGAGACCCAGTACTTC
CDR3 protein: CASSPNRVVETQYF

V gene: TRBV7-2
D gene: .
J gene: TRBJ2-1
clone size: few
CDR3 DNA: TGTGCCAGCAGCCGCAGATATGAGCAGTTCTTC
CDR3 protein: CASSRRYEQFF

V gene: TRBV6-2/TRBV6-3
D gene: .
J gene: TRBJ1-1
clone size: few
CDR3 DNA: TGTGCCAGCAGCCGGGGGGGAGGAGAAGCTTTCTTT
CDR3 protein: CASSRGGGEAFF

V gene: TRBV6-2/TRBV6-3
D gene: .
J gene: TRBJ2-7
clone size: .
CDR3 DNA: TGTGCCAGCAATGAACTCATCGGGAATTCGTACGAGCAGTACTTC
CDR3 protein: CASNELIGNSYEQYF

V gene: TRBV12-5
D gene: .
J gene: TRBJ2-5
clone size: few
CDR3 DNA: TGTGCTAGCGAGGCGAACTCAGGAACCCAGTACTTC
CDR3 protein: CASEANSGTQYF

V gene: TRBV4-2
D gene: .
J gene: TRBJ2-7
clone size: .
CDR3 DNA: TGTGCCAGCAGCCAAGATCTAGGTCTCGACGAGCAGTACTTC
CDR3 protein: CASSQDLGLDEQYF

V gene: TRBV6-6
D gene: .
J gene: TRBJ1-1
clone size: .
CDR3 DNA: TGTGCCAGCAGCCCCTACAGGGACCTGAACACTGAAGCTTTCTTT
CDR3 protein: CASSPYRDLNTEAFF

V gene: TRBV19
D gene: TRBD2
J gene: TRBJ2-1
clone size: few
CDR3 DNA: TGTGCCAGTAGTACGGGGGGGGCAAATGAGCAGTTCTTC
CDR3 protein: CASSTGGANEQFF

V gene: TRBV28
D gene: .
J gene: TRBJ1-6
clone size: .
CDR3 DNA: TGTGCCAGCAGTTTATTCGCCAGGACAGCCTCAGTTTCCTATAATTCACCCCTCCACTTT
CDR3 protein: CASSLFARTASVSYNSPLHF

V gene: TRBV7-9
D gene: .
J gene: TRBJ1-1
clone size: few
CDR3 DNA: TGTGCCAGCAGCCCAAGACGTAGTCCCAGGAACACTGAAGCTTTCTTT
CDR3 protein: CASSPRRSPRNTEAFF

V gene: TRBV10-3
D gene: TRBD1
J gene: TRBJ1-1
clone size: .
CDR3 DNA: TGTGCCATCAGTGAGGGACAGGGGAACACTGAAGCTTTCTTT
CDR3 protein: CAISEGQGNTEAFF

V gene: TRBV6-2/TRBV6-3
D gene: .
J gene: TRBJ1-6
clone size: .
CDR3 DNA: TGTGCCAGCAGTTACGTATCGGGACTTTCGGCTACTTCACCCCTCCACTTT
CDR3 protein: CASSYVSGLSATSPLHF

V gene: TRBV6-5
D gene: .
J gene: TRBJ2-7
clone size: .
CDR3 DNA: TGTGCCAGCAGTTACGGAGTAACCGGGACAAGTTACGAGCAGTACTTC
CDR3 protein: CASSYGVTGTSYEQYF

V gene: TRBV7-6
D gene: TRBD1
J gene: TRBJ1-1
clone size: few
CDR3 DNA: TGTGCCAGCAGCTTTCAGGGGGGGAACACTGAAGCTTTCTTT
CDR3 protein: CASSFQGGNTEAFF

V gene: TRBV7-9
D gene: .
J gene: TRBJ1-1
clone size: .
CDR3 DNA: TGTGCCAGCAGCTCTCGATTGGACACTGAAGCTTTCTTT
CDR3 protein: CASSSRLDTEAFF

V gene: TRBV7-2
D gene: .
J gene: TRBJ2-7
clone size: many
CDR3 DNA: TGTGCCAGCACCCTGGGAACAGACACCTACGAGCAGTACTTC
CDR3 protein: CASTLGTDTYEQYF

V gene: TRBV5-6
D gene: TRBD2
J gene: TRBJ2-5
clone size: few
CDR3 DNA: TGTGCCAGCAGCTTGCCTAGCGGGGCCGCAGGGGAGACCCAGTACTTC
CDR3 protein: CASSLPSGAAGETQYF

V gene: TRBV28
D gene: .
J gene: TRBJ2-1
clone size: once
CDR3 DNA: TGTGCCAGCACTCTTGGGGGACCCTACAATGAGCAGTTCTTC
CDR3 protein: CASTLGGPYNEQFF

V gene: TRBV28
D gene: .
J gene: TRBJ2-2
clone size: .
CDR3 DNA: TGTGCCAGCAGTTCAAGCGGACCCGTGAACACCGGGGAGCTGTTTTTT
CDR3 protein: CASSSSGPVNTGELFF

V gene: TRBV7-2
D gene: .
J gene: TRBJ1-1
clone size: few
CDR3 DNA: TGTGCCAGCATCCGCGTGGGGTTGGAAGCTTTCTTT
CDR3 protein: CASIRVGLEAFF

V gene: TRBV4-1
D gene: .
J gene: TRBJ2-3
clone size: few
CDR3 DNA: TGCGCCAGCAGCCAAGTGGTTAGACTCCAAGCCACGCAGTATTTT
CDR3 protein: CASSQVVRLQATQYF

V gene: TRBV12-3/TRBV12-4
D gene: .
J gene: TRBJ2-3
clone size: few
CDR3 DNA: TGTGCCAGCAGTCATAGTCCCGGCGCAGATACGCAGTATTTT
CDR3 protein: CASSHSPGADTQYF

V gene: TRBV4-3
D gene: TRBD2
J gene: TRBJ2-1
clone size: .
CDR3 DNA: TGCGCCAGCAGCCAAGCCGTAGCGGGGTTTGATGAGCAGTTCTTC
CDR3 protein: CASSQAVAGFDEQFF

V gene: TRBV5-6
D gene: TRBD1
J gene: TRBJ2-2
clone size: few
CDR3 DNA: TGTGCCAGCAGCCTTCGACAGGGAACCGGGGAGCTGTTTTTT
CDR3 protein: CASSLRQGTGELFF

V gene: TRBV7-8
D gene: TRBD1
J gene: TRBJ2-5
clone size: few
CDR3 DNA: TGTGCCAGCAGCTTAGAAAGGAGGATAGTGGACAGGGGCAGGGAAGAGACCCAGTACTTC
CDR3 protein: CASSLERRIVDRGREETQYF